One sample yielded the 15 T cell receptor beta chains listed below, sequenced in a study of human T cells and chemical hapten exposure. TCRdb processed the RACE reads anew with MiXCR; each CDR3 protein has one entry. The sample shows a few hundred thousand distinct CDR3 sequences, 4.8% of them seen only once. Documented time point: patch test 1, 2 weeks after DPC sensitization. Documented treatment: therapeutic diphenylcyclopropenone sensitization with weekly scalp DPC. This sample comprised whole blood, obtained in connection with sensitization to the hapten diphenylcyclopropenone (DPC). Receptors were obtained from a woman between 50 and 59 years old with alopecia areata. Some clones in this sample may be carry-over from other donors' samples.

This clonotype was picked up many times. V and J are TRBV5-1 and TRBJ2-3, with D unresolved. The CDR3 totals 14 residues. Germline CDR1 SGHRS, CDR2 YFSETQ. V lost 0 bases to trimming and J lost 2 bases, with 7 bases between them. The CDR3: CASSLAASTDTQYF. The DNA for the CDR3 is TGCGCCAGCAGCTTGGCGGCGTCCACAGATACGCAGTATTTT.

In its sample, this clonotype was seen a few times. The V call is TRBV4-3, the J call TRBJ2-3; TRBD2 might be the D (6 bases). From germline, CDR1 is LGHNA and CDR2 YSLEER. V dropped 0 bases and J dropped 1 base, with 14 bases sitting between them. The CDR3 contains 17 residues. The CDR3 DNA reads TGCGCCAGCAGCCAAGAAGGAAGCGGAGGGGGCACAGATACGCAGTATTTT. Its protein is CASSQEGSGGGTDTQYF.

This clonotype has at least ten counts. The chain joins TRBV2 to TRBJ1-2; D perhaps matches TRBD1 (5 bases). CDR1 SNHLY and CDR2 FYNNEI come from the germline V gene. The CDR3 runs 15 residues. V was pared by 3 bases and J by 2 bases, with 13 bases between. This chain's CDR3 is CASSEERQSNYGYTF. The CDR3 DNA follows: TGTGCCAGCAGTGAGGAAAGACAGAGCAACTATGGCTACACCTTC.

CDR3 amino acids: CASSPASGRSADTQYF. The CDR3 region has the DNA TGTGCCAGCAGTCCCGCGAGCGGGAGATCGGCAGATACGCAGTATTTT. The chain combines TRBV28 with TRBJ2-3; 8 positions agree with TRBD2. CDR1 is MDHEN, CDR2 SYDVKM, per germline. V shed 5 bases, J shed 4 bases, and the junction held 11 bases outside the gene matches. The CDR3 extends over 16 amino acids.

This clonotype was observed at least ten times. The genes are TRBV20-1 and TRBJ2-2; D is unclear. Looked up from germline, CDR1 is DFQATT and CDR2 is SNEGSKA (reference sequence). CDR3 length: 13 amino acids. The V and J ends lost 6 bases and 7 bases respectively, with 15 bases between them. This chain's CDR3 is CSAAPDLGGELFF. In DNA form, the CDR3 reads TGCAGTGCAGCCCCGGACCTGGGCGGGGAGCTGTTTTTT.

At least ten counts were recorded for this clonotype. This CDR3 reads CASSQDQAGQGSNQPQHF. For the CDR3, the DNA is TGTGCCAGCAGCCAAGATCAAGCCGGACAGGGAAGCAATCAGCCCCAGCATTTT. This rearrangement joins TRBV4-2 to TRBJ1-5; 8 bases align to TRBD1. Per germline, CDR1 LGHNA and CDR2 YNFKEQ. Trimming removed 0 bases from V and 1 base from J; junction bases left unmatched: 8. This CDR3 is 18 amino acids long.

This clonotype appeared many times. The V gene is TRBV7-7, the J gene TRBJ2-1; D gene unclear. V lost 1 base and J lost 6, with 16 bases in between. The length of the CDR3 is 16 residues. Germline V gene sequence: CDR1 SSHAT, CDR2 FNYEAQ (reference sequence). CDR3 region: CASSLGTPPVSNEQFF. DNA of the CDR3: TGTGCCAGCAGCTTAGGAACACCACCGGTCAGCAATGAGCAGTTCTTC.

This clonotype was detected ten times or more. This rearrangement joins TRBV29-1 to TRBJ2-6; D is undetermined. The germline gives CDR1 SQVTM, CDR2 ANQGSEA. The CDR3 length is 13 residues. The V and J ends lost 4 bases and 0 bases respectively, with 4 bases between them. CDR3 region: CSVGRSGANVLTF. CDR3 nucleotides: TGCAGCGTTGGACGCTCTGGGGCCAACGTCCTGACTTTC.

Ten or more counts support this clonotype. This sequence joins TRBV18 and TRBJ1-2; TRBD1 might be the D (5 bases). Per germline, CDR1 KGHSH and CDR2 LQKENI. Trimming shortened V by 3 bases and J by 5 bases, and 10 bases separated the two germline ends. The length of the CDR3 is 13 residues. The CDR3 DNA follows: TGTGCCAGCTCACCCGGACAAGATTATGGCTACACCTTC. Translated, it gives CASSPGQDYGYTF.

The rearrangement uses TRBV7-6 and TRBJ2-1; possible D gene TRBD1, 5 bases. With 0 bases removed from V and 9 bases from J, the gap between germline ends came to 12 bases. Germline CDR1 is SGHVS and CDR2 is FNYEAQ. The CDR3 loop spans 14 amino acids. In DNA form, the CDR3 reads TGTGCCAGCAGCTTAGCTGGGGCGCGAAGTGAGCAGTTCTTC. Its protein is CASSLAGARSEQFF.

This rearrangement joins TRBV12-3 or TRBV12-4 to TRBJ2-7; either TRBD1 or TRBD2 may fit D (5 bases each). Trimming removed 5 bases from V and 7 bases from J, with 12 bases in between. The length of the CDR3 is 12 residues. The CDR3 protein is CASSHSGREQYF. In DNA form, the CDR3 reads TGTGCCAGCAGTCACTCAGGGAGAGAGCAGTACTTC.

This sequence joins TRBV29-1 and TRBJ2-1; D not resolved. V was shortened by 2 bases and J by 5 bases, with 10 bases between the two germline ends. This CDR3 is built from 13 residues. The germline CDR1 and CDR2 sequences are SQVTM and ANQGSEA. CDR3 bases: TGCAGCGTTGAATCCCCACTCCACAATGAGCAGTTCTTC. Translated: CSVESPLHNEQFF.

The rearrangement uses TRBV5-1 and TRBJ2-5, with D maybe TRBD1 (8 bases). The CDR3 spans 15 residues. Germline V lookup: CDR1 SGHRS, CDR2 YFSETQ. V was trimmed by 0 bases and J by 4 bases, leaving 13 bases between them. CDR3 DNA: TGCGCCAGCAGCTTGGCCAACAGGGGGGGAGAGACCCAGTACTTC. Protein product: CASSLANRGGETQYF. The full variable domain, its missing parts supplied by reference TRBV5-1 and TRBJ2-5, is KAGVTQTPRYLIKTRGQQVTLSCSPISGHRSVSWYQQTPGQGLQFLFEYFSETQRNKGNFPGRFSGRQFSNSRSEMNVSTLELGDSALYLCASSLANRGGETQYFGPGTRLLVL.

This clonotype was observed at least ten times. The V and J genes are TRBV7-3 and TRBJ2-3, with 7 positions matching TRBD2. J gave up 4 bases and V 4 bases, and 5 bases lay outside the gene matches. The CDR3 is made up of 14 amino acids. Germline loops: CDR1 SGHTA, CDR2 FQGTGA. Here the CDR3 DNA reads TGTGCCAGCAGCTCAGGACTAGTCGCAGATACGCAGTATTTT. This gives the protein CASSSGLVADTQYF.

V is TRBV10-3 and J is TRBJ1-2, with TRBD1 identical over 7 bases. V gave up 0 bases and J gave up 6 bases; unmatched junction bases: 7. The CDR3 has 15 residues. Germline values: CDR1 ENHRY, CDR2 SYGVKD. The CDR3 DNA sequence: TGTGCCATCAGTGAGTCCGGCTGGACAGGCGATGGCTACACCTTC. Amino acid sequence: CAISESGWTGDGYTF.